The clone carrying this T cell receptor (beta chain) has more than one count but fewer than ten. Here immunoSEQ multiplex PCR was the method, and the copy in TCRdb shows in-frame clones only, minus some. The profile shows some 80,000 clones, 90% to 95% of them singletons. The entry originates in a study of technical replicates of blood from four donors. The CDR3 spans 15 residues. Per the germline V gene, CDR1 is SGHDT and CDR2 is YYEEEE. V dropped 1 base and J dropped 5; count of bases not matched to a gene: 4. This rearrangement joins TRBV5-6 to TRBJ2-2, with 8 bases matching TRBD2. This TCR was sampled from a human donor in good health. Sequenced material: T cells isolated from PBMCs. The DNA of the CDR3 is TGTGCCAGCAGCTTGCCAGCGGGAGTTACCGGGGAGCTGTTTTTT. Its protein product is CASSLPAGVTGELFF.